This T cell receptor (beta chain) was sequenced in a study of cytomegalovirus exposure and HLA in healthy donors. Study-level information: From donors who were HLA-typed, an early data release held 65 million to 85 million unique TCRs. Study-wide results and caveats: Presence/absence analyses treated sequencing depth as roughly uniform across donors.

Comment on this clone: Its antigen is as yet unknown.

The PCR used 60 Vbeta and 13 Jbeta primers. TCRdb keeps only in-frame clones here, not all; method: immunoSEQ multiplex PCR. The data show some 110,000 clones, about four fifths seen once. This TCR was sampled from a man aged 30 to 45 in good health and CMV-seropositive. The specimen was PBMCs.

CDR3 coding DNA: TGTGCCAGCAGTGACGACTGGAACTCCTACAATGAGCAGTTCTTC. Its translation is CASSDDWNSYNEQFF. The gene calls are TRBV6-4 and TRBJ2-1; D unresolved. Germline-derived CDR1 and CDR2 are MRHNA and SNTAGT. The CDR3 totals 15 residues. V lost 2 bases and J 0 bases, leaving 8 bases between the germline ends.